Listed here are 6 T cell receptor beta chains from one sample, sequenced in a study of blood T cell repertoires in COVID-19. Profiling relied on immunoSEQ multiplex PCR, and the TCRdb table lists in-frame clones only, not all of them. The sample includes a few hundred thousand clones, under 90% of them seen just once. Sequences were obtained from peripheral blood. These receptor sequences come from a woman under 30 with acute or convalescent COVID-19.

The rearrangement links TRBV5-1 to TRBJ2-7; 8 bases map to TRBD1. This CDR3 contains 15 residues. V lost 0 bases to trimming and J lost 5 bases; unmatched junction nucleotides: 7. Per the germline V gene, CDR1 is SGHRS and CDR2 is YFSETQ. DNA of the CDR3: TGCGCCAGCAGCTTGGAGGGCAGGGGGCACGACGAGCAGTACTTC. The encoded protein is CASSLEGRGHDEQYF.

The CDR3 DNA reads TGTGCCAGCAGTTCGGACACGCGGAATGAGCAGTTCTTC. Translation gives CASSSDTRNEQFF. The J gene is TRBJ2-1, the V gene TRBV27, with D possibly matching TRBD1 (5 bases). This CDR3 spans 13 amino acids. Germline CDR1 and CDR2: MNHEY and SMNVEV (reference sequence). With 4 bases removed from V and 7 bases from J, the gap between germline ends came to 11 bases.

The chain joins TRBV15 to TRBJ2-7; D perhaps matches TRBD2 (5 bases). Looked up from germline, CDR1 is LNHNV and CDR2 is YYDKDF (reference sequence). V lost 0 bases and J 3 bases, leaving 6 bases between the germline ends. This CDR3 region has 13 residues. CDR3: CATSRDEGYEQYF. The DNA for the CDR3 is TGTGCCACCAGCAGAGATGAGGGCTACGAGCAGTACTTC.

V gene TRBV3-1 (or the pseudogene TRBV3-2) combines with J gene TRBJ2-5; 12 positions match TRBD2. Germline V gene data show CDR1 as LGHDT and CDR2 as YNNKEL (reference sequence). The CDR3 has 15 residues. The J segment lost 4 bases and the V segment lost 1 base, leaving 1 base of the junction unmatched. This chain's CDR3 is CASSQGTSGTETQYF. CDR3 sequence (DNA): TGTGCCAGCAGCCAAGGGACTAGCGGGACAGAGACCCAGTACTTC.

The chain is built from TRBV5-4 and TRBJ2-7, with TRBD1 matching 8 bases. Trimming cost V 4 bases and J 1 base; bases outside gene matches: 7. Germline V lookup: CDR1 SGHNT, CDR2 YYREEE (reference sequence). This CDR3 contains 15 residues. This CDR3 is CASSDGTGGSYEQYF. In DNA form, the CDR3 reads TGTGCCAGCAGCGATGGGACAGGAGGGTCCTACGAGCAGTACTTC.

The chain recombines TRBV6-6 with TRBJ1-1, with D hard to call. Trimming removed 7 bases from V and 1 base from J, with 19 bases in between. The CDR3 extends over 16 amino acids. The V gene's germline CDR1 is MNHNY and CDR2 SVGAGI (reference sequence). The DNA of the CDR3 is TGTGCCAGCATCTATCATTGGGAGGTCGGGAACACTGAAGCTTTCTTT. Residues: CASIYHWEVGNTEAFF.